This T cell receptor (beta chain) comes out of a study of blood T cell repertoires in COVID-19. This table comes from immunoSEQ multiplex PCR, and its TCRdb copy is limited to in-frame clones, with some not included. The data contain some 380,000 clones, over 75% of them singletons. Germline V gives CDR1 LGHDT, CDR2 YNNKEL (reference sequence). V lost 4 bases, J lost 5 bases, and 2 bases stayed unmatched. The CDR3 extends over 12 amino acids. The TCR was taken from a man aged 25 to 45 who had recovered from COVID-19. Sequencing was done on a sample of PBMCs or T cells enriched from blood (not recorded which). The rearrangement uses TRBV3-1 (or the pseudogene TRBV3-2) and TRBJ2-7; 7 positions agree with TRBD1. The CDR3 nucleotides read TGTGCCAGCAGCCCTACAGGGGACGAGCAGTACTTC. Its protein product is CASSPTGDEQYF.